The rows below give T cell receptor beta chains drawn from one sample of a study of CD8+ T cells in alopecia areata. Libraries were prepared by immunoSEQ multiplex PCR; TCRdb keeps only in-frame clonotypes and omits some of them. The sample has fewer than 150,000 clones; approximately 85% are singletons. This specimen was CD8+ T cells sorted from blood, taken at week 4, from a patient treated with tofacitinib. These receptors were obtained from a human donor with alopecia areata. Each CDR3 is given without its conserved first and last residue. The order of the fields is J gene, V gene, CDR3 protein.

TRBJ1-6 | TRBV4-3 | ASSQDRAGSGTLH
TRBJ2-1 | TRBV4-1 | ASSQGQTSYNEQF
TRBJ2-7 | TRBV11-2 | ASSLADRTSGYEQY
TRBJ2-7 | TRBV7-9 | ASSPRAGGRYEQY
TRBJ2-3 | TRBV11-2 | ASSPFEAADTQY
TRBJ1-1 | TRBV18 | ASSRGDRRNTEAF
TRBJ2-3 | TRBV11-2 | ASSAGGGADTQY
TRBJ1-1 | TRBV6-5 | TSSPDTTGNTEAF
TRBJ2-7 | TRBV7-6 | ASSNRDRGGEQY
TRBJ2-7 | TRBV6-5 | ASKTGGNEQY
TRBJ1-4 | TRBV7-9 | ASSPDRGLKKLF
TRBJ2-2 | TRBV7-9 | ASRPYERIGELF
TRBJ1-2 | TRBV7-2 | ASSLVSGGYGYT
TRBJ2-7 | TRBV21-1 | ASSSPGTQEGNNYEQY